This TCR beta chain came from a study of regulatory T cells in long-lasting Graves disease. Study details: Persistent cases were those of Graves' disease that involved over 5 years of antithyroid drugs with positive TSH receptor antibodies.

In germline, CDR1 is KGHDR, CDR2 SFDVKD. This CDR3 is built from 14 residues. General study results and limits: In persistent patients, shared public clonotypes (roughly 3,000) outnumbered those in new patients (around 1,000). Favored usage of TRBV28, TRBJ1-2 and TRBJ2-5 was recorded in persistent disease. Persistent-disease Graves' patients showed less TCR diversity than new cases.

Time point defined: persistent/refractory GD, antithyroid drugs over 5 years with positive TRAb. PBMCs were the source of the RNA used for TCR sequencing. With regard to this clonotype: The antigen remains undetermined. This is likely a read error, given that the CDR3 carries no conserved phenylalanine or tryptophan at its end.

Libraries of TCR beta came from iRepertoire HTBI primers plus Arm-PCR of CDR3 regions. From the multiplex PCR reads, TCRdb called clonotypes with MiXCR, one entry per CDR3 protein. Seen here are about 460,000 distinct CDR3 sequences, 20% to 25% observed once, and the top ten hold about an eighth. The receptor's source is a female donor with Graves disease. The V call is TRBV24-1, the J call TRBJ1-2; TRBD1 matches 7 bases. The sequencing used peripheral blood mononuclear cells (PBMCs), collected when the disease was refractory, from a patient treated with antithyroid drugs. The DNA of the CDR3 is TGTGCCAACAGTTTGAACAGGGGAGAATATGGCTACACCCTC. As protein: CANSLNRGEYGYTL.